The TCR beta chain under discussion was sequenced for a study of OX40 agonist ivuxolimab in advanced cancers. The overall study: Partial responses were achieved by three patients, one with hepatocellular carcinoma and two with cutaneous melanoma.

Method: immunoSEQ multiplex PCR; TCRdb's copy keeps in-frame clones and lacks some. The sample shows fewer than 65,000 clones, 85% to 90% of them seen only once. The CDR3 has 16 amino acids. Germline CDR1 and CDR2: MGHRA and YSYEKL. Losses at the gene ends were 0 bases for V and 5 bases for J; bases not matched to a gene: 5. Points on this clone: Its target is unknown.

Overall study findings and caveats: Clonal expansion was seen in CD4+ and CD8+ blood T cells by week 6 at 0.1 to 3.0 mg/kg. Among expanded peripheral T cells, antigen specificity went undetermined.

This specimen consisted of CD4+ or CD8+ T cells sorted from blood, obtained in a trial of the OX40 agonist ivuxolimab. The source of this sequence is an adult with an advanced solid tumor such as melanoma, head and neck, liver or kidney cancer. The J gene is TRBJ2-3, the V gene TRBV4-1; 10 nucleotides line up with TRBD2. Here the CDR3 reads CASSQDSLAGVDTQYF. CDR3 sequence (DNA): TGCGCCAGCAGCCAAGATAGTCTAGCGGGGGTAGATACGCAGTATTTT.